The sequence of this T cell receptor (beta chain) was determined in a study of Ad26.COV2.S vaccination and SARS-CoV-2 variants. Whole-study context: Doses of Ad26.COV2.S were injected into muscle once or twice, 56 days apart. General study points: Total T cell responses, in the TCR breadth and depth analyses, may have been underestimated. Spike-specific TCR breadth in vaccine recipients exceeded that seen in placebo recipients.

Data came from immunoSEQ multiplex PCR; TCRdb stores just in-frame clones and leaves some out. The table shows approximately 300,000 clones, with around 84% occurring only once. The CDR3 contains 14 residues. In germline, CDR1 is SGHTA, CDR2 FQGNSA. Trimming stripped 1 base from V and 6 bases from J, with 12 bases between. Note on this clone: Antigen unknown.

Treatment in this sample: roughly 18 received Ad26.COV2.S at low or high dose, single or two shots; 5 received placebo; per-sample allocation not given. Samples analyzed were those drawn on day 63 after the first vaccine or placebo injection. The shot given was an Ad26 vector that makes Wuhan-strain SARS-CoV-2 spike. The specimen was peripheral blood, collected in a trial of Ad26.COV2.S vaccine versus placebo. The chain couples TRBV7-2 to TRBJ1-2, with D possibly TRBD1 on 5 matching bases. The sequence derives from a person between 18 and 60 years old who received the Ad26.COV2.S COVID-19 vaccine or a placebo. Here the CDR3 reads CASSLVGGADGYTF. CDR3 DNA sequence: TGTGCCAGCAGCTTAGTGGGAGGGGCGGATGGCTACACCTTC.